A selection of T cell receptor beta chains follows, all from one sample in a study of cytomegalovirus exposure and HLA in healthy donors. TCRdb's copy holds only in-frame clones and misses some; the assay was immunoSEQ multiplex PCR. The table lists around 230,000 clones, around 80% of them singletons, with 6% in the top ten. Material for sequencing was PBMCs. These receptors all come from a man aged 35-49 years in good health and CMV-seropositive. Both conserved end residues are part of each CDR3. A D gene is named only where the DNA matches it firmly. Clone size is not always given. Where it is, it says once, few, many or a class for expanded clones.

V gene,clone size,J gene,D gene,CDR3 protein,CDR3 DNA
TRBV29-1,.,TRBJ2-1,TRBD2,CSVEDPAGAPSSYNEQFF,TGCAGCGTTGAAGACCCAGCGGGAGCTCCAAGCTCCTACAATGAGCAGTTCTTC
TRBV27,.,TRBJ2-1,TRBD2,CASTGLAGVGEQFF,TGTGCCAGCACGGGACTAGCGGGAGTAGGTGAGCAGTTCTTC
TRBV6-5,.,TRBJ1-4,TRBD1,CASRPGQGGEKLFF,TGTGCCAGCAGACCTGGACAGGGAGGCGAAAAACTGTTTTTT
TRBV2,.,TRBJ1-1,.,CASRASIDMNTEAFF,TGTGCCAGCAGAGCAAGCATAGACATGAACACTGAAGCTTTCTTT
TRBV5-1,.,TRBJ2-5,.,CASSLSGEETQYF,TGCGCCAGCAGCTTATCCGGAGAAGAGACCCAGTACTTC
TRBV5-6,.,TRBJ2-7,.,CASSLLATIYEQYF,TGTGCCAGCAGCTTGTTAGCGACTATTTACGAGCAGTACTTC
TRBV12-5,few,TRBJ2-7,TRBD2,CASGRGGVYEQYF,TGTGCTAGTGGTCGCGGGGGGGTTTACGAGCAGTACTTC
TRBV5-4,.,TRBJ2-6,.,CASSLIQGSGANVLTF,TGTGCCAGCAGCTTAATCCAGGGGTCCGGGGCCAACGTCCTGACTTTC
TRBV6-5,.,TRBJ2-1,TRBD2,CASSQGLAVYNEQFF,TGTGCCAGCAGTCAGGGACTAGCGGTTTACAATGAGCAGTTCTTC
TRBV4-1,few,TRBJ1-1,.,CASAPATQGTEAFF,TGCGCCAGCGCCCCAGCTACCCAGGGCACTGAAGCTTTCTTT
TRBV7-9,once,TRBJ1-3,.,CASSLGGERYF,TGTGCCAGCAGCTTAGGCGGGGAGAGATATTTT
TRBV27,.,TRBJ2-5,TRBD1,CASSLYRGLRETQYF,TGTGCCAGCAGTCTCTACAGGGGTTTGCGAGAGACCCAGTACTTC
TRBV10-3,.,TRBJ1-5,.,CAISGDRNQPQHF,TGTGCCATCAGTGGCGACAGGAATCAGCCCCAGCATTTT
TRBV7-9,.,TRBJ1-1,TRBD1,CAGDLGQDDEAFF,TGTGCCGGCGACCTGGGACAGGACGATGAAGCTTTCTTT
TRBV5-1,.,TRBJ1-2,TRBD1,CASSFSGGADYGYTF,TGCGCCAGCAGCTTCTCAGGGGGCGCTGACTATGGCTACACCTTC
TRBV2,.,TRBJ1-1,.,CASTSQGGKNTEAFF,TGTGCCAGCACCTCGCAGGGCGGGAAGAACACTGAAGCTTTCTTT
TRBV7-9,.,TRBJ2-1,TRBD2,CASSSPGLAGDEQFF,TGTGCCAGCAGCTCCCCTGGACTAGCGGGAGATGAGCAGTTCTTC
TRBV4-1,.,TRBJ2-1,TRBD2,CASSPVIAGGPGNEQFF,TGCGCCAGCAGCCCCGTGATAGCGGGAGGGCCTGGCAATGAGCAGTTCTTC
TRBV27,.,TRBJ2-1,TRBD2,CASSPRGTSGSLEQFF,TGTGCCAGCAGTCCTAGGGGGACTAGCGGGAGTCTCGAGCAGTTCTTC
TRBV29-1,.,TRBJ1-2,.,CSVDESGRGYYGYTF,TGCAGCGTTGATGAATCGGGCCGAGGGTACTATGGCTACACCTTC
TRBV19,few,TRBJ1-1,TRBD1,CASSIFRTGRSEAFF,TGTGCCAGTAGTATCTTCCGGACAGGGAGGTCTGAAGCTTTCTTT
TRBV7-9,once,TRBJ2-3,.,CASSLTGTDTQYF,TGTGCCAGCAGCCTCACGGGCACAGATACGCAGTATTTT
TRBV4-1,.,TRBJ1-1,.,CASSQDPRQFEAFF,TGCGCCAGCAGCCAAGACCCACGACAGTTCGAAGCTTTCTTT
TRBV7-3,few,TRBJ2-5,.,CASSFGNRGSWGTQYF,TGTGCCAGCAGCTTTGGAAATAGGGGGAGTTGGGGGACCCAGTACTTC
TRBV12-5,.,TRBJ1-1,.,CASGLGGSWDTEAFF,TGTGCTAGTGGTTTAGGAGGGTCATGGGACACTGAAGCTTTCTTT
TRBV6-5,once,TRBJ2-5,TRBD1,CASSTPGQGRETQYF,TGTGCCAGCAGTACCCCGGGACAGGGACGAGAGACCCAGTACTTC
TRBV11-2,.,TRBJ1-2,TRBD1,CASSPTGEFDYGYTF,TGTGCCAGCAGCCCGACAGGGGAGTTTGACTATGGCTACACCTTC
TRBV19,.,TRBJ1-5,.,CASSILAKGNQPQHF,TGTGCCAGTAGTATTCTAGCCAAAGGCAATCAGCCCCAGCATTTT
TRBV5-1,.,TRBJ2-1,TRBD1,CASSFAGTGGNEQFF,TGCGCCAGCAGCTTCGCCGGGACAGGCGGAAATGAGCAGTTCTTC
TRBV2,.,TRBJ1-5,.,CASRDSYSNQPQHF,TGTGCCAGCAGGGACAGTTATAGCAATCAGCCCCAGCATTTT
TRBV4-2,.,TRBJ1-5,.,CASSQTGMSQPQHF,TGTGCCAGCAGCCAAACAGGGATGAGTCAGCCCCAGCATTTT
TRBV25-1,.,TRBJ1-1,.,CASRPPEANTEAFF,TGTGCCAGCAGACCTCCTGAGGCAAACACTGAAGCTTTCTTT